The 19 T cell receptor beta chains presented below share a single source sample, sequenced in a study of blood T cell repertoires in COVID-19. This table comes from immunoSEQ multiplex PCR, and its TCRdb copy is limited to in-frame clones, with some not included. This sample has around 15,000 clones, with about four fifths found just once. Sequencing was performed on peripheral blood. These receptor sequences come from a human donor in a cohort sampled during active COVID-19.

This chain joins TRBV6-2 or TRBV6-3 and TRBJ2-7; TRBD1 agrees at 8 bases. The ends lost 3 bases at V and 0 bases at J; junction bases unmatched: 1. CDR1 and CDR2 (germline): MNHEY, SVGEGT. There are 14 residues in the CDR3. In DNA form, the CDR3 reads TGTGCCAGCAGTTATACAGGGGGCTCCTACGAGCAGTACTTC. Translation: CASSYTGGSYEQYF.

The chain links TRBV29-1 to TRBJ2-2; D perhaps matches TRBD1 (6 bases). V dropped 6 bases and J dropped 0 bases, with 14 bases sitting between them. The CDR3 extends over 15 amino acids. Germline V gives CDR1 SQVTM, CDR2 ANQGSEA. The CDR3 DNA reads TGCAGCGTGGCCAGGGGCAACACGAACACCGGGGAGCTGTTTTTT. As protein: CSVARGNTNTGELFF.

The CDR3 region is CSVVEGGGHGYTF. DNA of the CDR3: TGCAGCGTTGTTGAGGGAGGCGGCCATGGCTACACCTTC. The V and J genes are TRBV29-1 and TRBJ1-2; D is unclear. This CDR3 is built from 13 residues. Between the trimmed V and J ends, which lost 4 bases and 6 bases, there was a span of 15 bases. In germline, CDR1 is SQVTM, CDR2 ANQGSEA.

V usage is TRBV18 and J usage is TRBJ1-5, with no clear D. The germline V and J ends were trimmed by 3 bases and 7 bases, with 10 bases remaining between them. Per the germline V gene, CDR1 is KGHSH and CDR2 is LQKENI. The CDR3 sequence is 13 residues long. CDR3 DNA sequence: TGTGCCAGCTCACCGGCGGGTAACCAGCCCCAGCATTTT. Protein product: CASSPAGNQPQHF.

The chain employs TRBV2 and TRBJ2-3; 8 bases align to TRBD1. With 8 bases clipped from V and 4 bases from J, the junction kept 8 bases outside the gene matches. This CDR3 has 14 residues. Germline V gene data show CDR1 as SNHLY and CDR2 as FYNNEI. Here the CDR3 DNA reads TGTGCCAGCGCCCCCGACAGGGGCCCAGATACGCAGTATTTT. Its protein product is CASAPDRGPDTQYF. Variable domain in full (rest from reference TRBV2 and TRBJ2-3): EPEVTQTPSHQVTQMGQEVILRCVPISNHLYFYWYRQILGQKVEFLVSFYNNEISEKSEIFDDQFSVERPDGSNFTLKIRSTKLEDSAMYFCASAPDRGPDTQYFGPGTRLTVL.

This clone came up a few times. V usage is TRBV9 and J usage is TRBJ2-1; no definite D call. The length of the CDR3 is 15 residues. The germline V and J ends were trimmed by 0 bases and 4 bases, with 11 bases remaining between them. Per germline, CDR1 SGDLS and CDR2 YYNGEE. CDR3 nucleotides: TGTGCCAGCAGCGTAGGCCTAGACGCGTACAATGAGCAGTTCTTC. Protein product: CASSVGLDAYNEQFF.

The genes are TRBV5-4 and TRBJ2-5, with a weak D call TRBD1 (6 bases). Trimming removed 0 bases from V and 0 bases from J, with 9 bases in between. Looked up from germline, CDR1 is SGHNT and CDR2 is YYREEE (reference sequence). The CDR3 spans 15 residues. The CDR3 protein is CASSLVGGYQETQYF. DNA for the CDR3: TGTGCCAGCAGCTTGGTTGGGGGCTACCAAGAGACCCAGTACTTC.

The V call is TRBV5-1, the J call TRBJ2-5; D is undetermined. Germline CDR1 reads SGHRS; CDR2 reads YFSETQ. The CDR3 runs 14 residues. Trimming left V 3 bases short and J 2 bases short, with 11 bases between. CDR3: CASSSQSLQETQYF. The DNA for the CDR3 is TGCGCCAGCAGCTCTCAGTCTCTGCAAGAGACCCAGTACTTC.

The V call is TRBV2, the J call TRBJ2-3; 11 nucleotides agree with TRBD2. Germline V gene sequence: CDR1 SNHLY, CDR2 FYNNEI. The CDR3 is 15 amino acids. V was clipped by 7 bases and J by 2 bases; unmatched bases: 5. In DNA form, the CDR3 reads TGTGCCAGCACCATAGCGGGGGGGATCACAGATACGCAGTATTTT. Its translation: CASTIAGGITDTQYF.

The chain links TRBV5-8 to TRBJ1-5; 10 nucleotides line up with TRBD1. There are 17 residues in the CDR3. Trimming removed 4 bases from V and 4 bases from J; junction bases left unmatched: 11. Germline V gives CDR1 SGHTS, CDR2 YDEGEE. The CDR3, as DNA: TGTGCCAGCAGCCTTGGTCTAGGGACAGGGGAGAATCAGCCCCAGCATTTT. It specifies CASSLGLGTGENQPQHF.

The chain combines TRBV4-2 with TRBJ2-5; D possibly corresponds to TRBD2 (5 bases). Germline V gene sequence: CDR1 LGHNA, CDR2 YNFKEQ. This CDR3 region has 15 residues. The V end lost 0 bases, the J end lost 4 bases, and 12 bases lay between the germline ends. CDR3 region: CASSQETGKGETQYF. CDR3 nucleotides: TGTGCCAGCAGCCAAGAAACGGGGAAAGGAGAGACCCAGTACTTC.

The rearrangement links TRBV4-1 to TRBJ2-7, with D perhaps TRBD2 (6 bases). The ends were cut back, 1 base at V and 4 bases at J, with 11 bases in the middle. CDR1 is MGHRA, CDR2 YSYEKL, per germline. CDR3 size: 14 residues. The chain's CDR3 is CASSQVWGDYEQYF. The CDR3 nucleotides read TGCGCCAGCAGCCAAGTTTGGGGGGATTACGAGCAGTACTTC.

The chain links TRBV4-3 to TRBJ1-1; a weak D match, TRBD1 (6 bases). The CDR3 loop spans 15 amino acids. V was cut by 0 bases and J by 0 bases, with 8 bases left in between. Looked up from germline, CDR1 is LGHNA and CDR2 is YSLEER. CDR3 DNA sequence: TGCGCCAGCAGCCAAGAGGACAGCCTGAACACTGAAGCTTTCTTT. Translating it yields CASSQEDSLNTEAFF.

The chain couples TRBV12-3 or TRBV12-4 to TRBJ1-2, with TRBD1 identical over 7 bases. V gave up 5 bases and J gave up 7 bases; unmatched junction bases: 4. The CDR3 totals 12 residues. In DNA form, the CDR3 reads TGTGCCAGCAGTCCCGACAGGGCTGGCTACACCTTC. It codes for CASSPDRAGYTF.

V usage is TRBV7-2 and J usage is TRBJ1-1, with TRBD1 identical over 8 bases. CDR3 length: 14 residues. V was clipped by 8 bases and J by 6 bases; unmatched bases: 11. CDR1 and CDR2 from the germline V gene are SGHTA and FQGNSA. The CDR3 sequence is CASGRTGSSPEAFF. In DNA form, the CDR3 reads TGTGCCAGCGGGAGGACAGGGAGTAGTCCTGAAGCTTTCTTT. Looking up the rest from reference TRBV7-2 and TRBJ1-1 gives the full variable domain: GAGVSQSPSNKVTEKGKDVELRCDPISGHTALYWYRQSLGQGLEFLIYFQGNSAPDKSGLPSDRFSAERTGGSVSTLTIQRTQQEDSAVYLCASGRTGSSPEAFFGQGTRLTVV.

The chain joins TRBV7-9 to TRBJ2-3; no reliable D call. The CDR3 consists of 12 residues. With 2 bases removed from V and 6 bases from J, the gap between germline ends came to 6 bases. CDR1 is SEHNR, CDR2 FQNEAQ, per germline (reference sequence). DNA of the CDR3: TGTGCCAGCAGCTTAACTGATGATACGCAGTATTTT. Amino acids: CASSLTDDTQYF.

The chain carries TRBV6-2 or TRBV6-3 and TRBJ2-1, with D perhaps TRBD2 (5 bases). Germline CDR1 and CDR2: MNHEY and SVGEGT. V lost 3 bases to trimming and J lost 3 bases, with 15 bases between them. The CDR3 is 16 amino acids. The chain's CDR3 is CASSYAKGESYNEQFF. The DNA for the CDR3 is TGTGCCAGCAGTTATGCCAAGGGAGAGAGCTACAATGAGCAGTTCTTC.

The chain links TRBV4-1 to TRBJ1-6; 8 nucleotides match TRBD1. The CDR3 runs to 15 residues. Germline V lookup: CDR1 MGHRA, CDR2 YSYEKL. Germline trimming cut 7 bases from V and 7 bases from J; bases unmatched to any gene: 9. The CDR3 DNA is TGCGCCAGCACCCAGACCGGGACAGGAAATTCACCCCTCCACTTT. It encodes CASTQTGTGNSPLHF.

A single count supports this clone. The V call is TRBV4-1, the J call TRBJ2-7; 9 nucleotides agree with TRBD2. Per germline, CDR1 MGHRA and CDR2 YSYEKL. Trimming cost V 1 base and J 4 bases; bases outside gene matches: 8. The CDR3 totals 16 residues. The CDR3 bases are TGCGCCAGCAGCCAAGGCTTTCTCCTAGCGGGGTACGAGCAGTACTTC. It specifies CASSQGFLLAGYEQYF.